This T cell receptor (beta chain) comes out of a study of T cells of healthy individuals. The V and J ends lost 5 bases and 7 bases respectively, with 21 bases between them. The CDR3 is 14 residues long. Germline CDR1 is DFQATT and CDR2 is SNEGSKA (reference sequence). About this clonotype itself: The CDR3 ends on some other residue instead of the conserved phenylalanine or tryptophan, so this is likely a read error.

TCRdb fed the 5' RACE reads into MiXCR, producing one record per CDR3 protein. The profile covers over 95,000 distinct CDR3 sequences, with around 17% appearing a single time and about 6% taken by the ten largest. The genes are TRBV20-1 and TRBJ2-7, with D possibly TRBD2 on 6 matching bases. This TCR was recovered from a human donor in good health. As DNA, the CDR3 is TGCAGTGCTGCATGGGGGGTTGGTTACGGGGAGCAGTACTAC. Protein sequence: CSAAWGVGYGEQYY.